This T cell receptor beta chain originates from a study of T cell responses to AZD1222 COVID-19 vaccine. In the study overall: Samples with a second dose at about 4 or about 12 weeks were pooled together.

Sequencing was performed with immunoSEQ multiplex PCR; in TCRdb, only in-frame clones are kept and a portion is missing. The sample consists of around 33,000 clones, approximately 90% of them appearing once. Whole-study results and caveats: AZD1222 recipients seropositive at baseline numbered only five or six. There were vaccine-associated CD4 TCRs across spike, dominant at 160-218 and 743-854.

The CDR3 loop spans 13 amino acids. V was trimmed by 2 bases and J by 6 bases, leaving 12 bases between them. The V gene's germline CDR1 is SGHNT and CDR2 YYREEE (reference sequence). Regarding this clone: Its matching antigen is unknown.

The sequencing used peripheral blood, collected on day 0 of AZD1222 vaccination. The chain uses TRBV5-4 and TRBJ2-7, with D perhaps TRBD1 (6 bases). This TCR derives from an adult in good health. Written as DNA, the CDR3 is TGTGCCAGCAGCTTTCACAGGGAGAGCGAGCAGTACTTC. This codes for CASSFHRESEQYF.